The 8 T cell receptor beta chains below were found in one sample sequenced in a study of blood T cell repertoires in COVID-19. Generated by immunoSEQ multiplex PCR, the TCRdb table keeps only in-frame clones and is missing some. The sample yields roughly 69,000 clones, roughly four fifths seen once. The sample consisted of peripheral blood. These receptors were collected from a human donor in a cohort sampled during active COVID-19.

The genes are TRBV2 and TRBJ1-2; TRBD1 aligns across 9 bases. In germline, CDR1 is SNHLY, CDR2 FYNNEI. The junction had 10 bases not matched to a gene; V was cut back by 9 bases and J by 5 bases. CDR3 size: 14 residues. Here the CDR3 DNA reads TGTGCCAGGGACTCGGACAGGGGTGGGTATGGCTACACCTTC. It translates to CARDSDRGGYGYTF.

The rearrangement uses TRBV6-2 or TRBV6-3 and TRBJ2-7; D might be TRBD2 (5 bases). CDR1 and CDR2 from the germline V gene are MNHEY and SVGEGT. This CDR3 contains 12 residues. The V end lost 2 bases, the J end lost 7 bases, and 9 bases lay between the germline ends. CDR3 sequence: CASSYGEREQYF. The DNA for the CDR3 is TGTGCCAGCAGTTACGGAGAGCGGGAGCAGTACTTC.

The chain joins TRBV7-8 to TRBJ2-7, with 8 nucleotides matching TRBD2. This CDR3 has 19 amino acids. After removal of 5 bases from V and 3 bases from J, the junction contained 21 bases not matched to a gene. Germline-derived CDR1 and CDR2 are SGHVS and FQNEAQ. The CDR3 nucleotides read TGTGCCAGCAGCCAAATGGCTCTAGGACCGGGACTAGAGAACTACGAGCAGTACTTC. Translating it yields CASSQMALGPGLENYEQYF.

The V gene is TRBV12-3 or TRBV12-4, the J gene TRBJ2-7; TRBD1 is a possible D gene (5 bases). The CDR3 is 12 amino acids. V lost 4 bases and J 10 bases, leaving 14 bases between the germline ends. CDR3 region: CASSSDTAVQYF. CDR3 in DNA: TGTGCCAGCAGTTCGGACACGGCAGTCCAGTACTTC.

The CDR3 is CASSPGTSGTGELFF. In DNA form, the CDR3 reads TGTGCCAGCAGCCCAGGGACTAGCGGAACCGGGGAGCTGTTTTTT. V is TRBV7-2 and J is TRBJ2-2; 11 bases are shared with TRBD2. The CDR3 spans 15 residues. In germline, CDR1 is SGHTA, CDR2 FQGNSA. V was pared by 5 bases and J by 5 bases, with 4 bases of the junction left unmatched.

The chain joins TRBV9 to TRBJ2-7; TRBD2 agrees at 11 bases. From germline, CDR1 is SGDLS and CDR2 YYNGEE. CDR3 length: 14 residues. The J segment lost 5 bases and the V segment lost 4 bases, leaving 5 bases of the junction unmatched. Written as DNA, the CDR3 is TGTGCCAGCAGCTCTAGCGGGAGGTCTCACGAGCAGTACTTC. This encodes CASSSSGRSHEQYF.

This chain joins TRBV10-2 and TRBJ2-5; maybe TRBD1 (5 bases). The ends were cut back, 6 bases at V and 4 bases at J, with 12 bases in the middle. The CDR3 totals 13 residues. Germline V gene lookup returns CDR1 WSHSY and CDR2 SAAADI. The CDR3 DNA follows: TGCGCCAGCAGAGCGACAGTTGCAGAGACCCAGTACTTC. Translated, it gives CASRATVAETQYF.

V and J are TRBV27 and TRBJ2-3; 8 nucleotides line up with TRBD1. There are 14 residues in the CDR3. J was trimmed by 4 bases and V by 5 bases; bases with no gene match: 5. The germline CDR1 and CDR2 sequences are MNHEY and SMNVEV (reference sequence). The CDR3: CASSPRTGPDTQYF. The CDR3, as DNA: TGTGCCAGCAGTCCTCGGACAGGGCCAGATACGCAGTATTTT.